This T cell receptor (beta chain) appears in the sequencing data of a study of shared clonotypes between healthy human individuals. CDR3 size: 15 residues. Germline V CDR1 and CDR2: GTSNPN, SVGIG (reference sequence). V lost 3 bases, J lost 6 bases, and 10 bases stayed unmatched. Some clones are missing from TCRdb's copy, which holds only in-frame ones; the method was immunoSEQ multiplex PCR. The data show 2 million to 2.5 million clones, more than 90% seen once. The origin of this receptor is a man between 18 and 35 years old in good health. Sequencing was performed on naive CD4+ T cells sorted from blood. The subset denotes: CD45RA+ positively selected. The gene calls are TRBV30 and TRBJ1-3, with 8 bases lining up with TRBD1. The CDR3 is CAWSPGQGLLNTIYF. The CDR3 DNA sequence: TGTGCCTGGAGCCCCGGACAGGGACTTTTAAACACCATATATTTT.